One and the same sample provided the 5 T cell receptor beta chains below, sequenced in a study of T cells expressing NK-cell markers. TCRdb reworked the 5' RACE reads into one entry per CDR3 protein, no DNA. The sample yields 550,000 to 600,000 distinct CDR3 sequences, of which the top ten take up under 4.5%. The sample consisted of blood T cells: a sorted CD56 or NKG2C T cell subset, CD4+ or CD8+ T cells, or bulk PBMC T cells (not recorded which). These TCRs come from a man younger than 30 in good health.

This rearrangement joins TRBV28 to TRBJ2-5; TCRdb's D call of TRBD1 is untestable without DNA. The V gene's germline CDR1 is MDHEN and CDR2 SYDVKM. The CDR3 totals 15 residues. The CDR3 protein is CASSRQGVAQETQYF.

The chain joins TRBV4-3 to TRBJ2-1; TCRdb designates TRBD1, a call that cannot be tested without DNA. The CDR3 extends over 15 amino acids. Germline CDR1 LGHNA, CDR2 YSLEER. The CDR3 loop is CASSQGDRGAREQFF.

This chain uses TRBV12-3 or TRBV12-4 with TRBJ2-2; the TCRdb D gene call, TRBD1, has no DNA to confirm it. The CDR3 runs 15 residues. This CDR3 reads CASREGAAGTGELFF.

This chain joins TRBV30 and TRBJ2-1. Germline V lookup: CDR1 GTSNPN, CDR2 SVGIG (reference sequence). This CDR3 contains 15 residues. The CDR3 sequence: CAWKSSGRFYNEQFF.

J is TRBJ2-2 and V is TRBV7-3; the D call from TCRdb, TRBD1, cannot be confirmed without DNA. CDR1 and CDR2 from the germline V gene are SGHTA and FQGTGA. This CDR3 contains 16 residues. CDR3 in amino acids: CASSSHGQENTGELFF. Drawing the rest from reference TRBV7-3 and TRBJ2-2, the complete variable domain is GAGVSQTPSNKVTEKGKYVELRCDPISGHTALYWYRQSLGQGPEFLIYFQGTGAADDSGLPNDRFFAVRPEGSVSTLKIQRTERGDSAVYLCASSSHGQENTGELFFGEGSRLTVL.